This is a list of T cell receptor beta chains from one sample in a study of shared T cell receptors in the human thymus. Measured with immunoSEQ multiplex PCR; TCRdb has only the in-frame clones, and not every one. The table has under 850,000 clones, over 75% seen once. These data also featured in a second study, about human thymus T cells.

Sequencing used thymocytes. These receptors all stem from a boy under two years old with a congenital heart defect. CDR3s include the opening cysteine and the closing phenylalanine or tryptophan. Fields, in order: J gene, clone size, D gene, V gene, CDR3 length, CDR3 protein, CDR3 DNA. The D gene is left open where the match is weak. A clone size is listed for some rows: how often the clone was seen (once, few, many), or a class if it is expanded.

j_gene: TRBJ1-2; abundance: NA; d_gene: TRBD1; v_gene: TRBV7-9; len: 17; CDR3aa: CASSFVGTGGEDYGYTF; CDR3nt: TGTGCCAGCAGCTTCGTCGGGACAGGGGGCGAGGACTATGGCTACACCTTC
j_gene: TRBJ1-2; abundance: NA; d_gene: NA; v_gene: TRBV4-3; len: 16; CDR3aa: CASSRALDSLTYGYTF; CDR3nt: TGCGCCAGCAGCCGCGCCTTAGACAGCCTCACCTATGGCTACACCTTC
j_gene: TRBJ2-1; abundance: NA; d_gene: TRBD2; v_gene: TRBV13; len: 17; CDR3aa: CASSLQPGSSGSDEQFF; CDR3nt: TGTGCCAGCAGCTTACAGCCCGGGTCTAGCGGGAGTGATGAGCAGTTCTTC
j_gene: TRBJ1-2; abundance: NA; d_gene: NA; v_gene: TRBV7-9; len: 14; CDR3aa: CATSPWRDPYGYTF; CDR3nt: TGTGCCACGTCACCCTGGAGGGACCCCTATGGCTACACCTTC
j_gene: TRBJ1-2; abundance: NA; d_gene: NA; v_gene: TRBV5-1; len: 12; CDR3aa: CASSLVGVGYTF; CDR3nt: TGCGCCAGCAGCTTGGTAGGGGTCGGCTACACCTTC
j_gene: TRBJ2-1; abundance: NA; d_gene: TRBD2; v_gene: TRBV10-2; len: 18; CDR3aa: CASSHSTTGTSEYNEQFF; CDR3nt: TGCGCCAGCAGCCATTCAACGACCGGGACTAGCGAATACAATGAGCAGTTCTTC
j_gene: TRBJ2-3; abundance: NA; d_gene: NA; v_gene: TRBV4-3; len: 14; CDR3aa: CASSQGNNTDTQYF; CDR3nt: TGCGCCAGCAGCCAAGGGAATAACACAGATACGCAATATTTT
j_gene: TRBJ2-7; abundance: NA; d_gene: NA; v_gene: TRBV21-1; len: 11; CDR3aa: CASTSREWEYF; CDR3nt: TGTGCCAGCACCTCGCGGGAGTGGGAGTACTTC
j_gene: TRBJ2-2; abundance: NA; d_gene: NA; v_gene: TRBV29-1; len: 15; CDR3aa: CSVLDRTPNTGELFF; CDR3nt: TGCAGCGTCCTGGACAGAACCCCGAACACCGGGGAGCTGTTTTTT
j_gene: TRBJ2-7; abundance: NA; d_gene: NA; v_gene: TRBV6-5; len: 13; CDR3aa: CASSFGTPGEQYF; CDR3nt: TGTGCCAGCAGTTTCGGGACACCGGGGGAGCAGTACTTC
j_gene: TRBJ2-7; abundance: NA; d_gene: NA; v_gene: TRBV5-1; len: 13; CDR3aa: CASLRRRTYEQYF; CDR3nt: TGCGCCAGCCTCCGGAGGCGCACCTACGAGCAGTACTTC
j_gene: TRBJ2-3; abundance: once; d_gene: TRBD2; v_gene: TRBV19; len: 15; CDR3aa: CASSITSDSTDTQYF; CDR3nt: TGTGCCAGTAGTATAACTAGCGATAGCACAGATACGCAGTATTTT
j_gene: TRBJ2-7; abundance: NA; d_gene: NA; v_gene: TRBV6-5; len: 14; CDR3aa: CASMAGGSLYEQYF; CDR3nt: TGTGCCAGCATGGCGGGTGGGTCCCTTTACGAGCAGTACTTC
j_gene: TRBJ2-3; abundance: NA; d_gene: NA; v_gene: TRBV18; len: 14; CDR3aa: CASSPRGRGDTQYF; CDR3nt: TGTGCCAGCTCACCCAGGGGAAGGGGAGATACGCAGTATTTT
j_gene: TRBJ1-1; abundance: few; d_gene: NA; v_gene: TRBV5-6; len: 13; CDR3aa: CASSLTGITEAFF; CDR3nt: TGTGCCAGCAGCTTGACAGGTATCACTGAAGCTTTCTTT
j_gene: TRBJ2-2; abundance: NA; d_gene: TRBD2; v_gene: TRBV6-1; len: 15; CDR3aa: CASRPGLAGTGELFF; CDR3nt: TGTGCCAGCAGACCGGGACTAGCGGGTACCGGGGAGCTGTTTTTT
j_gene: TRBJ1-1; abundance: few; d_gene: TRBD1; v_gene: TRBV5-1; len: 14; CDR3aa: CASSLGTGVTEAFF; CDR3nt: TGCGCCAGCAGCTTAGGGACAGGCGTCACTGAAGCTTTCTTT
j_gene: TRBJ2-6; abundance: NA; d_gene: NA; v_gene: TRBV28; len: 16; CDR3aa: CASSLGRGSGANVLTF; CDR3nt: TGTGCCAGCAGTTTAGGTAGGGGGTCTGGGGCCAACGTCCTGACTTTC
j_gene: TRBJ1-1; abundance: NA; d_gene: TRBD1; v_gene: TRBV29-1; len: 14; CDR3aa: CSVEDPGGNTEAFF; CDR3nt: TGCAGCGTTGAAGATCCAGGGGGGAACACTGAAGCTTTCTTT
j_gene: TRBJ2-6; abundance: NA; d_gene: NA; v_gene: TRBV7-8; len: 16; CDR3aa: CASSLAQDTGANVLTF; CDR3nt: TGTGCCAGCAGCTTAGCCCAGGACACTGGGGCCAACGTCCTGACTTTC